This TCR beta chain was found in a study of blood T cell repertoires in COVID-19. About the research overall: Samples representing acute and convalescent COVID-19 were sourced from the United States, Italy and Spain. Nucleic acid was either cDNA or gDNA, and it came from T cells, B-cell-depleted T cells, or PBMCs.

CDR1 SGHDT and CDR2 YYEEEE come from the germline V gene. This CDR3 comprises 16 residues. V shed 5 bases and J shed 4 bases, with 19 bases lying between them. Authors' processing steps: Counts of nucleated cells, estimated from reference gene primer amplification, were obtained. Some clones are missing from TCRdb's copy, which holds only in-frame ones; the method was immunoSEQ multiplex PCR. V, J and clone size were drawn from that table, and D and trimming were deduced from the DNA. The repertoire holds 70,000 or so clones, under 95% seen once, with 7% to 9.5% in the top ten. This clone appeared a single time.

The clonotype was recovered from a human donor in a cohort sampled during active COVID-19. V usage is TRBV5-6 and J usage is TRBJ1-5; possibly TRBD1 for D (6 bases). The sample was peripheral blood. CDR3 loop: CASSPKGGSANQPQHF. The CDR3 nucleotides read TGTGCCAGCAGTCCCAAAGGGGGATCTGCAAATCAGCCCCAGCATTTT.